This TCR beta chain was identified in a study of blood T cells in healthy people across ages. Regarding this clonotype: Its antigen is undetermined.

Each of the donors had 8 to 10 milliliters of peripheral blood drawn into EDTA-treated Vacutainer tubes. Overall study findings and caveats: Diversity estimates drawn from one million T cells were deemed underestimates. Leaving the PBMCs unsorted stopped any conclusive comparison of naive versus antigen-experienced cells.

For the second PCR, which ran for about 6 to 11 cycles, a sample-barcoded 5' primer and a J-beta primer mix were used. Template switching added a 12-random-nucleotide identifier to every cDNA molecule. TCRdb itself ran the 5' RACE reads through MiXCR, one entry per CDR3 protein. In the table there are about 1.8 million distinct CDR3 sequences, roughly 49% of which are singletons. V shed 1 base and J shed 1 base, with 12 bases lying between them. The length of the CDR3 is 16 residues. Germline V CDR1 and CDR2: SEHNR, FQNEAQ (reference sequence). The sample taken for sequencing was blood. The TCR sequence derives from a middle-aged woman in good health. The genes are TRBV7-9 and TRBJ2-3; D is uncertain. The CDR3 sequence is CASSLGVAARTDTQYF. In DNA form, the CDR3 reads TGTGCCAGCAGCTTAGGAGTGGCGGCCCGCACAGATACGCAGTATTTT.